These 4 T cell receptor beta chains were all obtained from the same sample, sequenced in a study of T cell responses to AZD1222 COVID-19 vaccine. Clones were read by immunoSEQ multiplex PCR, and TCRdb kept only the in-frame ones, dropping some. Of over 100,000 clones in the sample, roughly 84% were seen once. This specimen was peripheral blood, taken on day 0 of AZD1222 vaccination. Receptor source: an adult in good health.

V gene TRBV13 combines with J gene TRBJ1-6; TRBD1 agrees at 7 bases. The CDR3 extends over 15 amino acids. CDR1 and CDR2 (germline): PRHDT, FYEKMQ (reference sequence). V trimming: 5 bases; J trimming: 10 bases; junction bases outside the gene matches: 11. CDR3 in amino acids: CASSTTTGKTSPLHF. CDR3 coding DNA: TGTGCCAGCAGCACAACGACAGGGAAAACATCACCCCTCCACTTT.

The chain carries TRBV5-1 and TRBJ2-1; 10 bases agree with TRBD2. Germline V lookup: CDR1 SGHRS, CDR2 YFSETQ. CDR3 length: 21 residues. Germline trimming cut 0 bases from V and 2 bases from J; bases unmatched to any gene: 17. The CDR3 DNA follows: TGCGCCAGCAGCTTGGGTCACCAACTAGCGGGAATGGTAATACCCTACAATGAGCAGTTCTTC. Protein product: CASSLGHQLAGMVIPYNEQFF. Complete variable domain (other parts from reference TRBV5-1 and TRBJ2-1): KAGVTQTPRYLIKTRGQQVTLSCSPISGHRSVSWYQQTPGQGLQFLFEYFSETQRNKGNFPGRFSGRQFSNSRSEMNVSTLELGDSALYLCASSLGHQLAGMVIPYNEQFFGPGTRLTVL.

The chain employs TRBV27 and TRBJ2-7, with D perhaps given as TRBD1 or TRBD2 (5 bases each). The V end lost 9 bases, the J end lost 3 bases, and 9 bases lay between the germline ends. The CDR3 contains 11 residues. The V gene's germline CDR1 is MNHEY and CDR2 SMNVEV (reference sequence). The CDR3 is CASRGNYEQYF. The DNA for the CDR3 is TGTGCCAGTCGGGGCAACTACGAGCAGTACTTC.

Only a few counts were recorded for this clone. The chain couples TRBV5-6 to TRBJ1-2, with D tentatively TRBD1 (6 bases). Between the trimmed V and J ends, which lost 2 bases and 4 bases, there was a span of 15 bases. The CDR3 contains 15 residues. CDR1 is SGHDT and CDR2 is YYEEEE in the germline V gene. DNA for the CDR3: TGTGCCAGCAGCTTCCGGGACACTGAATTCTATGGCTACACCTTC. Amino acid sequence: CASSFRDTEFYGYTF.